These 32 T cell receptor beta chains were sequenced from one sample in a study of T-cell memory formation after mild COVID-19. MiXCR, run by TCRdb on the 5' RACE reads, gives a single entry per CDR3 protein. In the table there are more than 15,000 distinct CDR3 sequences, approximately 23% of which are singletons. The sample consisted of PBMCs or a T cell subset sorted from them (not recorded which). These receptors all come from a man between 18 and 29 years old who had mild COVID-19 (a few samples of this study predate the infection). Cell type and time point are not known.

Only a few counts were recorded for this clonotype. The chain is built from TRBV5-8 and TRBJ2-2; the match to TRBD1 covers 10 bases. There are 15 residues in the CDR3. CDR1 SGHTS and CDR2 YDEGEE come from the germline V gene. V gave up 5 bases and J gave up 6 bases; unmatched junction bases: 7. The CDR3 reads CASSSGDRGAGELFF. The CDR3 coding sequence is TGTGCCAGCAGTTCTGGGGACAGGGGCGCCGGGGAGCTGTTTTTT.

There are many counts of this clonotype. This chain connects TRBV11-2 to TRBJ2-1; the D gene is possibly TRBD2 (7 bases). The ends were cut back, 5 bases at V and 4 bases at J, with 15 bases in the middle. Per the germline V gene, CDR1 is SGHAT and CDR2 is FQNNGV. The CDR3 loop spans 15 amino acids. The CDR3 spells CASSPRGAAYNEQFF. CDR3 bases: TGTGCCAGCAGCCCTCGGGGGGCGGCATACAATGAGCAGTTCTTC.

This chain links TRBV5-1 with TRBJ2-1; possibly TRBD1 for D (5 bases). Germline V gene data show CDR1 as SGHRS and CDR2 as YFSETQ. This CDR3 is 16 amino acids long. V was pared by 0 bases and J by 0 bases, with 10 bases between. The CDR3 reads CASSLDTGSSYNEQFF. The CDR3 bases are TGCGCCAGCAGCTTGGATACAGGTAGCTCCTACAATGAGCAGTTCTTC.

Many counts were recorded for this clonotype. This chain links TRBV6-5 with TRBJ1-3; D is ambiguous. Trimming pared 0 bases from V and 0 bases from J, leaving 12 bases between. Germline loops: CDR1 MNHEY, CDR2 SVGAGI. This CDR3 has 17 residues. The CDR3 here is CASSYSIPGFSGNTIYF. CDR3 nucleotides: TGTGCCAGCAGTTACTCGATTCCGGGATTCTCTGGAAACACCATATATTTT.

The V call is TRBV20-1, the J call TRBJ1-4, with no clear D. CDR3 length equals 14 residues. V lost 0 bases and J lost 7, with 12 bases in between. In germline, CDR1 is DFQATT, CDR2 SNEGSKA (reference sequence). The CDR3 spells CSARDVVGGEKLFF. The CDR3 DNA reads as TGCAGTGCTAGAGATGTGGTGGGTGGTGAAAAACTGTTTTTT.

By its share, this clonotype is medium-sized (0.01 to 0.1%). V gene TRBV7-2 combines with J gene TRBJ1-1; D call uncertain. Trimming shortened V by 0 bases and J by 4 bases, and 6 bases separated the two germline ends. CDR1 is SGHTA and CDR2 is FQGNSA in the germline V gene. This CDR3 is 13 amino acids long. In DNA form, the CDR3 reads TGTGCCAGCAGCTTAGCCCCGAGCACTGAAGCTTTCTTT. Its protein is CASSLAPSTEAFF.

This clonotype was counted ten times or more. The V and J genes are TRBV27 and TRBJ2-6, with D uncertain. The CDR3 length is 16 residues. The germline gives CDR1 MNHEY, CDR2 SMNVEV (reference sequence). The ends were cut back, 6 bases at V and 0 bases at J, with 12 bases in the middle. The CDR3 loop reads CASSTTRLSGANVLTF. The CDR3 region has the DNA TGTGCCAGCAGCACCACCAGACTCTCTGGGGCCAACGTCCTGACTTTC.

This clonotype was picked up many times. The chain uses TRBV5-1 and TRBJ2-1; 10 nucleotides align to TRBD2. The CDR3 has 15 amino acids. Germline lookup yields CDR1 SGHRS and CDR2 YFSETQ. V lost 4 bases to trimming and J lost 4 bases; unmatched junction nucleotides: 5. The CDR3 DNA follows: TGCGCCAGCAGCGGTACTAGCGGGGAGTACAATGAGCAGTTCTTC. Translation gives CASSGTSGEYNEQFF.

This clonotype was recorded many times. The V call is TRBV7-9, the J call TRBJ2-5; D possibly uses TRBD1 or TRBD2 (6 bases each). The V and J ends lost 3 bases and 5 bases respectively, with 22 bases between them. CDR1 is SEHNR and CDR2 is FQNEAQ in the germline V gene (reference sequence). This CDR3 has 17 residues. The CDR3 region has the DNA TGTGCCAGCAGCTTCCAAGGGGGGAAATCGTCGTCGGAGACCCAGTACTTC. It codes for CASSFQGGKSSSETQYF.

The chain recombines TRBV5-1 with TRBJ2-7; 7 positions agree with TRBD2. Unmatched junction bases numbered 13, after V lost 4 bases and J lost 0 bases. The germline V gene has CDR1 SGHRS and CDR2 YFSETQ. There are 17 residues in the CDR3. The CDR3 reads CASSLGPSGVSSYEQYF. The DNA for the CDR3 is TGCGCCAGCAGCCTGGGCCCCAGCGGGGTAAGCTCCTACGAGCAGTACTTC.

This clonotype has more than one count but fewer than ten. The genes are TRBV6-5 and TRBJ2-2; D possibly corresponds to TRBD1 (6 bases). Per the germline V gene, CDR1 is MNHEY and CDR2 is SVGAGI. Trimming took 6 bases from V and 2 from J, leaving 13 bases between them. CDR3 length equals 15 residues. Written as DNA, the CDR3 is TGTGCCAGCAGCCTAGGGACATTAAACACCGGGGAGCTGTTTTTT. Protein: CASSLGTLNTGELFF.

This clonotype was counted at least ten times. The CDR3 sequence: CASSFGWTAPDEQFF. The CDR3 DNA is TGTGCCAGCAGCTTTGGGTGGACAGCACCTGATGAGCAGTTCTTC. The V and J genes are TRBV7-3 and TRBJ2-1; D is perhaps TRBD1 (6 bases). The CDR3 is 15 residues long. CDR1 is SGHTA and CDR2 is FQGTGA in the germline V gene. Trimming removed 3 bases at V and 8 bases at J, with 17 bases between.

The V call is TRBV21-1, the J call TRBJ2-4; TRBD2 is taken as the D call from the table, unchecked against the DNA. TRBV21-1 is tagged as a pseudogene. The CDR3 is 19 amino acids. CDR3 region: CASRAGTSGRVYAKNIQYF. In DNA, the CDR3 is TGTGCCAGCAGGGCCGGGACTAGCGGGAGAGTTTACGCCAAAAACATTCAGTACTTC.

The J gene is TRBJ2-4, the V gene TRBV29-1; D perhaps matches TRBD2 (7 bases). Germline CDR1 reads SQVTM; CDR2 reads ANQGSEA. This CDR3 contains 13 residues. Trimming left V 6 bases short and J 9 bases short, with 18 bases between. Here the CDR3 DNA reads TGCAGCGTCTCTGGCGGGGGCGAAGGCATTCAGTACTTC. Amino acids: CSVSGGGEGIQYF.

As DNA, the CDR3 is TGTGCCAGCAGTCCTTTTGAGAGTCTGAACACTGAAGCTTTCTTT. Protein sequence: CASSPFESLNTEAFF. The chain is built from TRBV28 and TRBJ1-1; D remains ambiguous. Germline V gives CDR1 MDHEN, CDR2 SYDVKM. CDR3 size: 15 residues. V lost 5 bases and J lost 0, with 13 bases in between.

The chain joins TRBV7-9 to TRBJ2-2; 9 bases fit TRBD2. CDR3 length equals 17 residues. The ends lost 4 bases at V and 5 bases at J; junction bases unmatched: 11. Germline V lookup: CDR1 SEHNR, CDR2 FQNEAQ (reference sequence). The CDR3 loop is CASSSTSGPLITGELFF. The DNA of the CDR3 is TGTGCCAGCAGCTCGACTAGCGGTCCCCTTATAACCGGGGAGCTGTTTTTT.

The genes are TRBV20-1 and TRBJ2-3, with TRBD2 identical over 9 bases. Per germline, CDR1 DFQATT and CDR2 SNEGSKA (reference sequence). There are 16 residues in the CDR3. The V and J ends lost 3 bases and 4 bases, in that order; junction bases with no gene match: 11. The CDR3 region is CSASPSRRGGPDTQYF. The CDR3 coding sequence is TGCAGTGCTAGCCCTTCCAGGCGGGGGGGCCCAGATACGCAGTATTTT.

This clonotype showed up many times. The chain has TRBV6-1 and TRBJ2-1, with D perhaps TRBD2 (5 bases). The CDR3 consists of 11 residues. Germline V gene sequence: CDR1 MNHNS, CDR2 SASEGT. Trimming cost V 7 bases and J 9 bases, with 10 bases left between them. DNA for the CDR3: TGTGCCAGCATGAAGAGCGGTGAGCAGTTCTTC. Its protein is CASMKSGEQFF.

This clonotype has more than one count but fewer than ten. The CDR3 sequence: CASSSGQGPDTQYF. CDR3 in DNA: TGTGCCAGCAGTTCCGGACAGGGTCCAGATACGCAGTATTTT. V is TRBV6-5 and J is TRBJ2-3; 8 positions match TRBD1. The ends lost 4 bases at V and 4 bases at J; junction bases unmatched: 4. The CDR3 is 14 amino acids. CDR1 MNHEY and CDR2 SVGAGI come from the germline V gene.

This clonotype was recorded many times. V usage is TRBV5-1 and J usage is TRBJ2-7; 9 nucleotides line up with TRBD1. The CDR3 loop spans 13 amino acids. The trim removed 4 bases at V and 9 bases at J, leaving 8 bases unmatched. Germline V gene sequence: CDR1 SGHRS, CDR2 YFSETQ. The CDR3 DNA sequence: TGCGCCAGCAGCCCCTGGACAGGGGTCGGGCAGTACTTC. This gives the protein CASSPWTGVGQYF.

In its sample, this clonotype was seen a few times. The chain joins TRBV12-3 or TRBV12-4 to TRBJ1-2; D is uncertain. This CDR3 has 14 residues. The V gene lost 2 bases and the J gene lost 2 bases, with 9 bases spanning the gap. The CDR3 bases are TGTGCCAGCAGTTTACCGATGGGGAACTATGGCTACACCTTC. This sequence encodes CASSLPMGNYGYTF.

This clonotype has ten or more counts. The chain employs TRBV4-2 and TRBJ2-5, with 11 positions matching TRBD2. Germline trimming cut 3 bases from V and 4 bases from J; bases unmatched to any gene: 7. Germline V CDR1 and CDR2: LGHNA, YNFKEQ. This CDR3 has 16 residues. The CDR3 is CASSQASGGRGETQYF. CDR3 in DNA: TGTGCCAGCAGCCAGGCTAGCGGGGGGCGGGGAGAGACCCAGTACTTC.

This clonotype was observed at least ten times. This sequence joins TRBV7-9 and TRBJ1-1; D call uncertain. This CDR3 is built from 14 residues. Germline CDR1 SEHNR, CDR2 FQNEAQ (reference sequence). The V end was cut by 2 bases, the J end by 4 bases, with 11 bases between. CDR3 loop: CASSLFSRSTEAFF. CDR3 nucleotides: TGTGCCAGCAGCTTATTCTCTCGGAGCACTGAAGCTTTCTTT.

Many counts were recorded for this clonotype. V gene TRBV6-2 or TRBV6-3 combines with J gene TRBJ2-4; D not certain. From germline, CDR1 is MNHEY and CDR2 SVGEGT. Trimming cost V 0 bases and J 3 bases, with 9 bases left between them. There are 15 residues in the CDR3. The CDR3 DNA follows: TGTGCCAGCAGTTACTCTGTCCGTGACAAAAACATTCAGTACTTC. Encoded protein: CASSYSVRDKNIQYF.

This clonotype showed up many times. The chain carries TRBV4-2 and TRBJ2-7; perhaps D is TRBD1 or TRBD2 (5 bases each). Germline CDR1 and CDR2: LGHNA and YNFKEQ. The V gene lost 2 bases and the J gene lost 0 bases, with 17 bases spanning the gap. The CDR3 length is 17 residues. The DNA of the CDR3 is TGTGCCAGCAGCCAATCCCCGGGACGCCCGAGCTCCTACGAGCAGTACTTC. Its translation is CASSQSPGRPSSYEQYF.

This clonotype was picked up many times. The chain uses TRBV28 and TRBJ2-5; the match to TRBD2 covers 7 bases. Germline V lookup: CDR1 MDHEN, CDR2 SYDVKM. Trimming cost V 6 bases and J 1 base; bases outside gene matches: 5. CDR3 length equals 14 residues. CDR3 protein: CASSRDYLQETQYF. The DNA for the CDR3 is TGTGCCAGCAGCAGGGACTACCTCCAAGAGACCCAGTACTTC.

The rearrangement uses TRBV2 and TRBJ1-1; 8 bases fit TRBD1. Trimming removed 9 bases from V and 0 bases from J; junction bases left unmatched: 6. Germline CDR1 reads SNHLY; CDR2 reads FYNNEI. The CDR3 sequence is 14 residues long. The CDR3, as DNA: TGTGCCAGGTGGGACAGGTCCATGAACACTGAAGCTTTCTTT. Its protein product is CARWDRSMNTEAFF.

Many counts were recorded for this clonotype. This rearrangement joins TRBV10-1 to TRBJ2-7, with D perhaps matching TRBD2 (6 bases). Trimming shortened V by 6 bases and J by 3 bases, and 12 bases separated the two germline ends. The CDR3 sequence is 13 residues long. From germline, CDR1 is WNHNN and CDR2 SYGVQD (reference sequence). The CDR3 loop reads CASSAGLFYEQYF. The CDR3 bases are TGCGCCAGCAGCGCGGGACTGTTCTACGAGCAGTACTTC.

This clonotype was counted at least ten times. The gene calls are TRBV7-2 and TRBJ2-5; TRBD2 aligns across 14 bases. V shed 2 bases, J shed 5 bases, and the junction held 7 bases outside the gene matches. Germline-derived CDR1 and CDR2 are SGHTA and FQGNSA. The CDR3 is 17 amino acids. CDR3 residues: CASSLRGTSGGGETQYF. CDR3 nucleotides: TGTGCCAGCAGCTTACGCGGGACTAGCGGGGGTGGGGAGACCCAGTACTTC.

This clonotype was found many times. This chain connects TRBV6-5 to TRBJ1-2; weak D call: TRBD1 (5 bases). Trimming left V 0 bases short and J 2 bases short, with 13 bases between. Germline values: CDR1 MNHEY, CDR2 SVGAGI. This CDR3 is 16 amino acids long. The CDR3 nucleotides read TGTGCCAGCAGTTACTCAGGGGATTTGGCCAACTATGGCTACACCTTC. Its protein product is CASSYSGDLANYGYTF.

This rearrangement joins TRBV18 to TRBJ2-1; 9 nucleotides agree with TRBD2. The CDR3 loop spans 16 amino acids. Germline V gives CDR1 KGHSH, CDR2 LQKENI. Trimming removed 6 bases from V and 2 bases from J; junction bases left unmatched: 8. This CDR3 is CASSPYVAGAYNEQFF. CDR3 coding DNA: TGTGCCAGCTCGCCCTACGTAGCGGGGGCCTACAATGAGCAGTTCTTC.

This clonotype was counted ten times or more. CDR3 region: CASSTTGRKLYEQYV. The CDR3 nucleotides are TGTGCCAGCAGCACCACGGGACGGAAACTCTACGAGCAGTACGTC. The chain uses TRBV5-6 and TRBJ2-7, with D perhaps given as TRBD1 or TRBD2 (5 bases each). The CDR3 extends over 15 amino acids. Germline values: CDR1 SGHDT, CDR2 YYEEEE. The V gene lost 4 bases and the J gene lost 3 bases, with 17 bases spanning the gap.